Each of the 27 T cell receptor beta chains below was sequenced from the same sample in a study of T cells expressing NK-cell markers (TCRdb year 2020). The receptor library was made with 5' RACE. Sequencer: Illumina HiSeq 2000. After TCRdb reprocessed the reads, each CDR3 protein sequence was kept as one row, without DNA. The record for this sample contains approximately 550,000 distinct CDR3 sequences. The ten largest clones add up to 3.5% to 4.5% of the sample. The sample comprised blood T cells: a sorted CD56 or NKG2C T cell subset, CD4+ or CD8+ T cells, or bulk PBMC T cells (not recorded which). These receptors originate from a man aged 18 to 35 in good health. Donor details come from another sample of the same person, matched by shared clones.

The chain is built from TRBV30 and TRBJ1-6; no DNA is available, so the TRBD1 call from TCRdb remains unchecked. CDR1 is GTSNPN and CDR2 is SVGIG in the germline V gene (reference sequence). The CDR3 extends over 12 amino acids. CDR3 loop: CAWKGGDSPLHF.

V and J are TRBV7-9 and TRBJ2-2; with no DNA, the TCRdb D assignment of TRBD1 cannot be verified. The CDR3 sequence is 18 residues long. Germline V CDR1 and CDR2: SEHNR, FQNEAQ (reference sequence). The CDR3 sequence: CASSLLSRSASNTGELFF.

The gene calls are TRBV18 and TRBJ2-1; as DNA is missing, the TRBD1 call by TCRdb cannot be tested. The CDR3 runs 14 residues. Germline-derived CDR1 and CDR2 are KGHSH and LQKENI. CDR3 amino acids: CASSRDHSYNEQFF.

The chain combines TRBV4-2 with TRBJ2-1; TCRdb names TRBD2, which stays unverified in the absence of DNA. The germline V gene encodes CDR1 LGHNA and CDR2 YNFKEQ. There are 16 residues in the CDR3. CDR3 sequence reads: CASSQSGGLASNEQFF.

The gene calls are TRBV5-5 and TRBJ2-5; TCRdb's D call of TRBD1 is untestable without DNA. The CDR3 extends over 16 amino acids. Germline V CDR1 and CDR2: SGHKS, YYEKEE (reference sequence). Here the CDR3 reads CASSINDRGHQETQYF.

The chain carries TRBV12-3 or TRBV12-4 and TRBJ2-1; TCRdb indicates TRBD2, and absent DNA this call remains unverified. The CDR3 length is 15 residues. The CDR3 loop reads CASSPSGMGNNEQFF.

V and J are TRBV24-1 and TRBJ1-1; TCRdb returns TRBD1, unconfirmable since there is no DNA. Germline assignment: CDR1 KGHDR and CDR2 SFDVKD. The CDR3 has 14 amino acids. The CDR3 loop reads CATRGDGGGTEAFF.

The CDR3 loop is CASSQDPHPSTDTQYF. J is TRBJ2-3 and V is TRBV14. CDR3 length: 16 amino acids. Germline loops: CDR1 SGHDN, CDR2 FVKESK.

The chain couples TRBV5-1 to TRBJ1-1; TCRdb returns TRBD1, unconfirmable since there is no DNA. Germline V gene sequence: CDR1 SGHRS, CDR2 YFSETQ. The CDR3 has 16 amino acids. The CDR3 loop is CASSRSGQGAYTEAFF.

J is TRBJ1-3 and V is TRBV7-9. Germline loops: CDR1 SEHNR, CDR2 FQNEAQ (reference sequence). This CDR3 has 17 residues. CDR3 sequence: CASSLSISRLSGNTIYF.

The chain couples TRBV6-1 to TRBJ2-3. Germline assignment: CDR1 MNHNS and CDR2 SASEGT. This CDR3 spans 17 amino acids. CDR3 loop: CASSYSPLAASTDTQYF.

The chain has TRBV6-1 and TRBJ1-5; with no DNA, the TCRdb D assignment of TRBD1 cannot be verified. This CDR3 region has 15 residues. Germline CDR1 reads MNHNS; CDR2 reads SASEGT. This chain's CDR3 is CASRPLRQSSQPQHF.

The rearrangement links TRBV18 to TRBJ2-3; TCRdb proposes TRBD2, but this gene call is untestable without DNA. CDR1 is KGHSH, CDR2 LQKENI, per germline. The CDR3 has 16 amino acids. This chain's CDR3 is CASSPPSGGSTDTQYF.

V usage is TRBV20-1 and J usage is TRBJ2-5; TCRdb names TRBD1, which stays unverified in the absence of DNA. Germline lookup yields CDR1 DFQATT and CDR2 SNEGSKA (reference sequence). The length of the CDR3 is 15 residues. CDR3 residues: CSAVPGQGGGETQYF.

CDR3 protein: CAWSARFNEQFF. The chain uses TRBV30 and TRBJ2-1. In germline, CDR1 is GTSNPN, CDR2 SVGIG (reference sequence). CDR3 size: 12 residues. Full variable domain (remainder filled in from reference TRBV30 and TRBJ2-1): SQTIHQWPATLVQPVGSPLSLECTVEGTSNPNLYWYRQAAGRGLQLLFYSVGIGQISSEVPQNLSASRPQDRQFILSSKKLLLSDSGFYLCAWSARFNEQFFGPGTRLTVL.

The chain uses TRBV20-1 and TRBJ2-3; TCRdb's assignment of TRBD2 cannot be checked, as there is no DNA. Germline assignment: CDR1 DFQATT and CDR2 SNEGSKA (reference sequence). This CDR3 contains 14 residues. CDR3 sequence reads: CSGQPGGGTDTQYF.

The chain couples TRBV15 to TRBJ2-5; TCRdb outputs TRBD1, but without DNA this stays unchecked. This CDR3 comprises 17 residues. Germline V gene data show CDR1 as LNHNV and CDR2 as YYDKDF (reference sequence). The CDR3 region is CATSTRRGTGSRETQYF.

The chain couples TRBV5-1 to TRBJ2-3. Germline CDR1 SGHRS, CDR2 YFSETQ. The CDR3 contains 15 residues. The CDR3 here is CASSVQGTSTDTQYF. Drawing the rest from reference TRBV5-1 and TRBJ2-3, the complete variable domain is KAGVTQTPRYLIKTRGQQVTLSCSPISGHRSVSWYQQTPGQGLQFLFEYFSETQRNKGNFPGRFSGRQFSNSRSEMNVSTLELGDSALYLCASSVQGTSTDTQYFGPGTRLTVL.

The CDR3 is CASKVSGGTDTQYF. The V gene is TRBV5-1, the J gene TRBJ2-3; TCRdb returns TRBD2, unconfirmable since there is no DNA. CDR1 is SGHRS and CDR2 is YFSETQ in the germline V gene. The CDR3 covers 14 residues. Supplemented by reference TRBV5-1 and TRBJ2-3, the full variable domain reads KAGVTQTPRYLIKTRGQQVTLSCSPISGHRSVSWYQQTPGQGLQFLFEYFSETQRNKGNFPGRFSGRQFSNSRSEMNVSTLELGDSALYLCASKVSGGTDTQYFGPGTRLTVL.

The V gene is TRBV20-1, the J gene TRBJ2-7; the TRBD2 assignment by TCRdb is unverifiable without DNA. The CDR3 spans 11 residues. The germline CDR1 and CDR2 sequences are DFQATT and SNEGSKA (reference sequence). CDR3 residues: CSAIAVYEQYF.

This sequence joins TRBV4-3 and TRBJ1-1. The length of the CDR3 is 15 residues. Germline V gene sequence: CDR1 LGHNA, CDR2 YSLEER. The CDR3 sequence is CASSQDSGGVTEAFF.

V gene TRBV4-2 combines with J gene TRBJ2-1; TCRdb picks TRBD2, but there is no DNA to check that call. The CDR3 length is 16 residues. Germline values: CDR1 LGHNA, CDR2 YNFKEQ. The CDR3 sequence is CASSRGLASGSDEQFF.

This chain connects TRBV7-2 to TRBJ2-7. Germline V gives CDR1 SGHTA, CDR2 FQGNSA. This CDR3 region has 14 residues. The CDR3 loop is CASSLIGSAHEQYF.

The chain has TRBV4-2 and TRBJ2-2. Germline CDR1 reads LGHNA; CDR2 reads YNFKEQ. This CDR3 contains 16 residues. The CDR3 sequence: CASSQGVQVNTGELFF.

V gene TRBV29-1 combines with J gene TRBJ1-2; there is no DNA to check the TCRdb D call of TRBD1. The CDR3 is made up of 16 amino acids. Germline V gives CDR1 SQVTM, CDR2 ANQGSEA. CDR3 sequence: CSVEHRPGQGAYGYTF.

The chain joins TRBV2 to TRBJ2-1. CDR3 length equals 13 residues. Per germline, CDR1 SNHLY and CDR2 FYNNEI. This CDR3 is CASGREVLDEQFF.

The chain's CDR3 is CASSLEASEAFF. This chain links TRBV7-9 with TRBJ1-1. The CDR3 loop spans 12 amino acids. The germline CDR1 and CDR2 sequences are SEHNR and FQNEAQ (reference sequence).